This TCR beta chain was captured in a study of beta chain features in type 1 diabetes (dated by TCRdb to 2017 to 2018). For the wider study: Mean age, gender distribution, total cell number and subset yield were not different between patients and healthy donors. A total of over 90,000,000 sorted cells were examined across all samples, and a strong correlation was observed between cell number per subset and RNA yield. Whereas all 30 or so donors provided naive and central memory subsets, regulatory and stem cell-like memory subsets were isolated from just 8 patients and about 8 healthy donors. In the study, TCRB repertoires of sorted circulating CD4+ T cell subsets from recently diagnosed type 1 diabetes patients were compared with those of matched healthy donors. Broader findings and caveats from the paper: In all four CD4+ subsets, TCRB CDR3 length was moderately but significantly shorter in type 1 diabetes patients. Because cDNA was sequenced instead of genomic DNA, activated cells with high expression could be over-represented, although the groups did not differ in activation or CD3 levels. At VDJ recombination sites, patients with type 1 diabetes made fewer insertions and deleted more nucleotides, a pattern implying thymic rearrangement abnormalities. Naive, central memory and regulatory TCRB repertoires appeared to be more similar among patients than among healthy donors. Shorter templates might be favored by PCR, yet because patient and control samples were amplified and corrected together, any such skew would affect both groups equally. Because the HLA sub-analyses included only small numbers of individuals, any influence of HLA type on TCRB rearrangement was left unresolved.

Concerning this clone: This clone's antigen is unknown. Base quality data are lacking; no much larger clone is found one base away.

A single peripheral blood draw of around 0.11 L on average was collected from each donor into heparinised tubes. Naive, central memory, regulatory and stem cell-like memory CD4+ T cells were sorted on a BD FACSAria II using a panel including CD45RO, CCR7, CD25, CD127, CD95 and CD27. Every sorted population had a purity above 95%. PBMCs were isolated right away by Lymphoprep density gradient centrifugation and were stained directly, without culture. Samples were stained and sorted in pairs, with one healthy donor and one patient per experiment, so that batch effects were minimized. CDR1 and CDR2 (SGHDT, YYEEEE) derive from the germline V gene. The germline V and J ends show losses of 4 bases and 6 bases respectively, and no gene match explains 2 bases of the junction. The CDR3 spans 14 residues, from the cysteine through the phenylalanine. The CDR3 DNA has 42 bases and is translated from base 1. All of the isolated RNA was reverse transcribed with the High Capacity cDNA Reverse Transcription Kit, so expressed TCRB transcripts were sequenced. Deep immunoSEQ sequencing was applied to naive, central memory and regulatory T cell samples, giving an average of about 3.4 million total reads per sample. After sorted cells were lysed in RLT buffer, RNA was extracted with DNase-treated RNeasy Micro or Mini kits, with the choice depending on cell number. To prevent cross-contamination, each cell subset was processed individually, whereas patient and healthy donor samples were processed jointly. TCRB sequences were amplified from cDNA with the immunoSEQ multiplex PCR, producing 87-bp fragments spanning the CDR3 region. Sequencing of the amplicons was done on the Illumina HiSeq platform. The authors' analysis ran thus. Synthetic template baselines were used to correct PCR bias computationally, reads within Hamming distance 2 were collapsed, and singletons that could not be merged were discarded. Reads were aligned to IMGT to assign V, D and J genes, CDR3 length, and insertions or deletions at six rearrangement sites. Within each subset, clonotype counts were normalized to the number of sorted cells before true diversity and Gini coefficients were calculated with the tcR R package. Repertoire sharing was quantified using the overlap coefficient calculated on TCRB nucleotide sequences. Out-of-frame TCRB sequences from naive cells were analyzed as a proxy for the pre-selection repertoire. This is the immuneACCESS table as TCRdb keeps it, with only in-frame sequences that have V and J called. A part of the clones is gone; compared with another copy, unresolved V genes explain less than half, and the rest is unexplained. V and J calls and clone size follow that table, whereas D and trimming were derived from the DNA. This sample has around 600,000 clones in its table, and around 11% of those were observed once. Of the sample, more than 0.1% falls within the top ten clones.

This sequence was found in a man in his thirties or forties with type 1 diabetes. This chain joins TRBV5-6 to TRBJ2-1; TRBD2 lines up with 12 middle nucleotides. Source material: naive CD4+ T cells from blood. The sample's cell subset or site label, decoded: true naive CD4+ T cells. Here is the DNA: TGTGCCAGCAGCCTGGGACTAGCGGGCAATGAGCAGTTCTTC. Its amino acids are CASSLGLAGNEQFF.